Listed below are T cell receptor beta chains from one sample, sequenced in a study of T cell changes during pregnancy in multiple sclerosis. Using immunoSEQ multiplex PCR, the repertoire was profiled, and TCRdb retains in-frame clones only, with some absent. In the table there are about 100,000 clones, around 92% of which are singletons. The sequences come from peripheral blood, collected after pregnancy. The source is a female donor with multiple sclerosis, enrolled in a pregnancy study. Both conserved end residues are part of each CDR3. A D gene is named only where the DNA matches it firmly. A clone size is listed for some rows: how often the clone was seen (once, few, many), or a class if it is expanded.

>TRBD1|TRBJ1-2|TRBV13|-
TGTGCCAGCAGCCCAATAGGGGACAGGGGCGGCTACACCTTC
CASSPIGDRGGYTF
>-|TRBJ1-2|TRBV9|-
TGTGCCAGCAGCGCCCCCAGCTATGGCTACACCTTC
CASSAPSYGYTF
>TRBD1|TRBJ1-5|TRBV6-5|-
TGTGCCAGCAGTCAGGGACAGGGTATTCAGCCCCAGCATTTT
CASSQGQGIQPQHF
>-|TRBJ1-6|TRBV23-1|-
TGCGCCAGCAGTCACCCCCGGGCAGGGCGTAGGTCACCCCTCCACTTT
CASSHPRAGRRSPLHF
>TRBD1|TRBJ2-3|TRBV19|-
TGTGCCAGTAGCCCGGGACAGGGGGCGTCGGGCACAGATACGCAGTATTTT
CASSPGQGASGTDTQYF
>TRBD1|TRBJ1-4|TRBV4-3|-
TGCGCCAGCAGCCGGGAGCTCCGGACAGGGGTCGAAAAACTGTTTTTT
CASSRELRTGVEKLFF
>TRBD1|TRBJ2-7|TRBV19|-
TGTGCCAGTAGTAGGGACAGGGAATACGAGCAGTACTTC
CASSRDREYEQYF
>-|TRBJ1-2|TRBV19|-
TGTGCCAGTAGTAGATCAGGGAACTATGGCTACACCTTC
CASSRSGNYGYTF
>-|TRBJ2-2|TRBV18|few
TGTGCCAGCTCACTACTGGCGCAGGAGAACACCGGGGAGCTGTTTTTT
CASSLLAQENTGELFF
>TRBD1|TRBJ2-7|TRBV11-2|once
TGTGCCAGCAGCTTGGGGCGCGGACAGGGGAAACGGGAGCAGTACTTC
CASSLGRGQGKREQYF
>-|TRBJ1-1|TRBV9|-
TGTGCCAGCAGCGCGGACAGGAACACTGAAGCTTTCTTT
CASSADRNTEAFF
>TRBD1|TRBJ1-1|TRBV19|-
TGTGCCAGTAGTGTCGACAGGGGTGGCACTGAAGCTTTCTTT
CASSVDRGGTEAFF
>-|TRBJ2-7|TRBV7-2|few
TGTGCCAGCAGCCTAGACACAGCCTACGAGCAGTACTTC
CASSLDTAYEQYF
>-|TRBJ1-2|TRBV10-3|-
TGTGCCATCAGTCCCCGCGAGTCTGTCTATGGCTACACCTTC
CAISPRESVYGYTF
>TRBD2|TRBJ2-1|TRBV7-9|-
TGTGCCAGCAGCTACGGACTAGCGGGAATAGAGCAGTTCTTC
CASSYGLAGIEQFF
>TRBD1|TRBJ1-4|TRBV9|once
TGTGCCAGCAGCAACAGGGGCGGAGAAAAACTGTTTTTT
CASSNRGGEKLFF
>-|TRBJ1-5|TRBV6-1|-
TGTGCCAGCAGTGCCTTGGTCGGCCAGGGAAATAATCAGCCCCAGCATTTT
CASSALVGQGNNQPQHF
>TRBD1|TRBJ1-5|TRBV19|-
TGTGCCAGTTGGGGCAGGACAGGCCTCAATCAGCCCCAGCATTTT
CASWGRTGLNQPQHF
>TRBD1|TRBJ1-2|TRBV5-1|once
TGCGCCAGCAGCTTACTGACAGGGGCTAACTATGGCTACACCTTC
CASSLLTGANYGYTF
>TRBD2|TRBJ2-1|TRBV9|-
TGTGCCAGCAGCACCCAGCCCCTAGCGGGAGGGTACAATGAGCAGTTCTTC
CASSTQPLAGGYNEQFF
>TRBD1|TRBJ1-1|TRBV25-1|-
TGTGCCAGCATTCGTGCAGGGGGCAACACTGAAGCTTTCTTT
CASIRAGGNTEAFF
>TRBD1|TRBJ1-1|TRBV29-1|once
TGCAGCGTTGGGGGTGGGACAGTCAACACTGAAGCTTTCTTT
CSVGGGTVNTEAFF
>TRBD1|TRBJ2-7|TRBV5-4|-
TGTGCCAGCAGCTTTGCGGGACAGGGGGATTTAGAGCAGTACTTC
CASSFAGQGDLEQYF
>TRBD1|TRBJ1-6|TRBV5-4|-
TGTGCCAGCAGCTTGGGTCGGACAGGGCTTAATTCACCCCTCCACTTT
CASSLGRTGLNSPLHF
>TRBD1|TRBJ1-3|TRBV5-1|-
TGCGCCAGCAGACAGGGGGCGCGGGGAAACACCATATATTTT
CASRQGARGNTIYF
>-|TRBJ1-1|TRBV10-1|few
TGCGCCAGCAGACGAACGGGGGGTGAAGCTTTCTTT
CASRRTGGEAFF
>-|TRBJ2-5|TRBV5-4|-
TGTGCCAGCAGCGATTCGCCTGGGCTTCTAGAGACCCAGTACTTC
CASSDSPGLLETQYF
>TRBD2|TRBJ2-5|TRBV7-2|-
TGTGCCAGCAGCACGGGAGGGGGAGTAGAGACCCAGTACTTC
CASSTGGGVETQYF
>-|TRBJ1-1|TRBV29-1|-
TGCAGCGTGACAGGACGGATGAACACTGAAGCTTTCTTT
CSVTGRMNTEAFF
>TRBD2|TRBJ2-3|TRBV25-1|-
TGTGCCAGCAGTGAAGCGGGGGTCACAGATACGCAGTATTTT
CASSEAGVTDTQYF
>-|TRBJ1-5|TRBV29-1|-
TGCAGCGTTAGGGACAACAATCAGCCCCAGCATTTT
CSVRDNNQPQHF
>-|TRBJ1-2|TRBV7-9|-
TGTGCCAGCAGCTTAGCGGTAGGGAGCAACTATGGCTACACCTTC
CASSLAVGSNYGYTF
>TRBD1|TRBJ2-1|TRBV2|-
TGTGCCAGCAGGGGACAGGATGAGCAGTTCTTC
CASRGQDEQFF
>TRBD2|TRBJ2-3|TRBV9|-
TGTGCCAGCAGCACCTCCCCCGGACTAGCGGCAGATACGCAGTATTTT
CASSTSPGLAADTQYF
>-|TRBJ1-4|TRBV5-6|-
TGTGCCAGCAGCCGAATAGACAGACTCAATGAAAAACTGTTTTTT
CASSRIDRLNEKLFF
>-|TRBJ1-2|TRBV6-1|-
TGTGCCAGCAGTGAAGAGGAGGGATCTAGCTATGGCTACACCTTC
CASSEEEGSSYGYTF